This entry features one T cell receptor beta chain sequence. The assay was immunoSEQ multiplex PCR, and TCRdb's table has in-frame clones only and misses some. The table records more than 30,000 clones, roughly 90% of them present only once. The source of the sample is a study of blood T cell repertoires in COVID-19. Study background: The United States, Italy and Spain provided the acute and convalescent COVID-19 samples.

V was clipped by 6 bases and J by 0 bases; unmatched bases: 6. The CDR3 length is 16 residues. Germline values: CDR1 LNHDA, CDR2 SQIVND (reference sequence). The J gene is TRBJ1-1, the V gene TRBV19; 11 nucleotides agree with TRBD1. Sequencing was done on a sample of peripheral blood. This TCR came from a woman between 35 and 50 years old with active or convalescent COVID-19. The CDR3 coding sequence is TGTGCCAGTAGGGACAGGGGGCGAAACATGAACACTGAAGCTTTCTTT. As protein: CASRDRGRNMNTEAFF.